Below, 7 T cell receptor beta chains from the same sample are listed, as sequenced in a study of blood T cell repertoires in COVID-19. Libraries were prepared by immunoSEQ multiplex PCR; TCRdb keeps only in-frame clonotypes and omits some of them. The table lists about 97,000 clones, approximately 90% of them singletons, with 1.7% in the top ten. Sequencing input: peripheral blood. The receptors were gathered from a man between 60 and 75 years old with acute or convalescent COVID-19.

The chain employs TRBV5-1 and TRBJ1-2, with 7 bases lining up with TRBD1. The V gene's germline CDR1 is SGHRS and CDR2 YFSETQ. There are 16 residues in the CDR3. V shed 0 bases, J shed 6 bases, and the junction held 11 bases outside the gene matches. The CDR3 DNA reads TGCGCCAGCAGCTTGGCCCCCGAACAGGGGTTGAATGGCTACACCTTC. It specifies CASSLAPEQGLNGYTF.

The V gene is TRBV20-1, the J gene TRBJ1-1; D perhaps matches TRBD1 (6 bases). Trimming removed 3 bases at V and 7 bases at J, with 12 bases between. Germline CDR1 reads DFQATT; CDR2 reads SNEGSKA (reference sequence). This CDR3 is built from 12 residues. The CDR3 nucleotides are TGCAGTGCTAGTCAGGGGTCACTTGAAGCTTTCTTT. This translates into CSASQGSLEAFF.

The chain uses TRBV5-4 and TRBJ2-1; 7 nucleotides agree with TRBD2. CDR1 and CDR2 (germline): SGHNT, YYREEE (reference sequence). The CDR3 has 15 residues. The V segment lost 0 bases and the J segment 2 bases; nucleotides outside the gene matches: 2. As DNA, the CDR3 is TGTGCCAGCAGCTTGGCCAGCGGGACCTACAATGAGCAGTTCTTC. It yields the protein CASSLASGTYNEQFF.

This clone was observed once. The chain joins TRBV3-1 (or the pseudogene TRBV3-2) to TRBJ1-1; the match to TRBD1 covers 7 bases. Unmatched junction bases numbered 3, after V lost 1 base and J lost 4 bases. The CDR3 sequence is 14 residues long. Germline V gives CDR1 LGHDT, CDR2 YNNKEL (reference sequence). CDR3 DNA: TGTGCCAGCAGCCAAGCGTCAGGGGGCACTGAAGCTTTCTTT. Translated, it gives CASSQASGGTEAFF.

The chain employs TRBV7-9 and TRBJ1-2; D not resolved. There are 15 residues in the CDR3. Trimming pared 5 bases from V and 3 bases from J, leaving 16 bases between. Germline CDR1 and CDR2: SEHNR and FQNEAQ (reference sequence). The CDR3 nucleotides are TGTGCCAGCAGCGCCATCGACAACTCGGACTATGGCTACACCTTC. Its translation: CASSAIDNSDYGYTF.

The table lists this clone with a count of one. The chain employs TRBV6-6 and TRBJ2-6; maybe TRBD2 (5 bases). V lost 4 bases and J lost 2, with 12 bases in between. Germline V gene sequence: CDR1 MNHNY, CDR2 SVGAGI (reference sequence). CDR3 size: 16 residues. For the CDR3, the DNA is TGTGCCAGCAGTTCCCCCTCGGGGACTGGGGCCAACGTCCTGACTTTC. Its protein product is CASSSPSGTGANVLTF.

CDR3 sequence reads: CASSRLISSTDTQYF. The CDR3 DNA is TGTGCCAGCAGCAGACTGATATCTAGCACAGATACGCAGTATTTT. The chain links TRBV6-5 to TRBJ2-3, with D uncertain. The CDR3 totals 15 residues. V was shortened by 6 bases and J by 0 bases, with 13 bases between the two germline ends. Germline CDR1 reads MNHEY; CDR2 reads SVGAGI.